This TCR beta chain was sequenced for a study of T cell responses to AZD1222 COVID-19 vaccine. This table comes from immunoSEQ multiplex PCR, and its TCRdb copy is limited to in-frame clones, with some not included. The sample includes about 160,000 clones, roughly nine tenths of them seen just once. Broader study findings: Distributed over spike, vaccine-associated CD4 TCRs predominated at 160-218 and 743-854.

Turning to this clone: The target antigen is unknown.

V shed 4 bases and J shed 5 bases, with 9 bases lying between them. CDR3 length: 12 residues. The germline CDR1 and CDR2 sequences are SQVTM and ANQGSEA. The chain employs TRBV29-1 and TRBJ1-5, with D unclear. Sequencing was performed on peripheral blood, taken on day 0 of AZD1222 vaccination. The clonotype was recovered from an adult in good health. CDR3 protein: CSVGEMDQPQHF. Here the CDR3 DNA reads TGCAGCGTTGGAGAGATGGATCAGCCCCAGCATTTT. The full variable domain, with the rest looked up from reference TRBV29-1 and TRBJ1-5, is SAVISQKPSRDICQRGTSLTIQCQVDSQVTMMFWYRQQPGQSLTLIATANQGSEATYESGFVIDKFPISRPNLTFSTLTVSNMSPEDSSIYLCSVGEMDQPQHFGDGTRLSIL.